This T cell receptor (beta chain) emerged from a study of T cells expressing NK-cell markers. Broader study findings: Whether expanded NKG2C-expressing T cell clones recognize HCMV is unknown. NKG2C+ dominant clonotype frequencies in six or seven donors were roughly 1.0-7.0% of CD8+ T cells.

TCRdb reprocessed the 5' RACE reads and keeps a single row for each CDR3 protein, giving no DNA. This repertoire includes fewer than 200,000 distinct CDR3 sequences. Worth noting for this clonotype: What it recognizes is unknown.

The CDR3 is 16 residues long. The sequenced material came from blood T cells: a sorted CD56 or NKG2C T cell subset, CD4+ or CD8+ T cells, or bulk PBMC T cells (not recorded which). The sequence came from a woman between 18 and 70 years old in good health. This sequence joins TRBV12-3 or TRBV12-4 and TRBJ2-2. CDR3 loop: CASTAGGSTNTGELFF.